The 9 T cell receptor beta chains listed next were all sequenced from one sample in a study of cytomegalovirus exposure and HLA in healthy donors. In the PCR, 60 Vbeta and 13 Jbeta primers were used. Sequencing used immunoSEQ multiplex PCR; TCRdb keeps in-frame clones, though not all of them. In the table there are some 93,000 clones, around a tenth of which are singletons. Sequencing was performed on PBMCs. These receptors were taken from a man aged 50 to 60 in good health and CMV-seropositive.

The chain recombines TRBV9 with TRBJ2-1; 7 nucleotides agree with TRBD1. This CDR3 contains 15 residues. With 4 bases clipped from V and 0 bases from J, the junction kept 4 bases outside the gene matches. Germline CDR1 reads SGDLS; CDR2 reads YYNGEE. In DNA, the CDR3 is TGTGCCAGCAGCTCAGACAGGGTCTCCTACAATGAGCAGTTCTTC. It is translated as CASSSDRVSYNEQFF.

The rearrangement uses TRBV5-4 and TRBJ2-2; TRBD1 might be the D (6 bases). V lost 10 bases and J lost 6, with 16 bases in between. Germline V gives CDR1 SGHNT, CDR2 YYREEE (reference sequence). The CDR3 sequence is 13 residues long. The CDR3 DNA follows: TGTGCCGTTTCAGGGGAGATGTCCGGGGAGCTGTTTTTT. Protein sequence: CAVSGEMSGELFF.

This clone was picked up a small number of times. The chain joins TRBV7-9 to TRBJ1-4, with D possibly matching TRBD1 (6 bases). Germline lookup yields CDR1 SEHNR and CDR2 FQNEAQ (reference sequence). V lost 2 bases, J lost 6 bases, and 10 bases lay in between. The CDR3 sequence is 14 residues long. The CDR3 protein is CASSLRNRDEKLFF. CDR3 bases: TGTGCCAGCAGCTTAAGGAACAGGGATGAAAAACTGTTTTTT.

The table lists this clone with a few counts. The chain is built from TRBV7-3 and TRBJ2-7; maybe TRBD1 (6 bases). Germline lookup yields CDR1 SGHTA and CDR2 FQGTGA. Trimming removed 3 bases from V and 0 bases from J, with 12 bases in between. CDR3 length: 15 amino acids. CDR3 bases: TGTGCCAGCAGCTTTGGACAGATAAGCTCCTACGAGCAGTACTTC. This sequence encodes CASSFGQISSYEQYF. Full variable domain (remainder filled in from reference TRBV7-3 and TRBJ2-7): GAGVSQTPSNKVTEKGKYVELRCDPISGHTALYWYRQSLGQGPEFLIYFQGTGAADDSGLPNDRFFAVRPEGSVSTLKIQRTERGDSAVYLCASSFGQISSYEQYFGPGTRLTVT.

This clone has more than one count but fewer than ten. A junction end diverges from the germline sequence, so it may reflect a read error. The genes are TRBV7-7 and TRBJ2-5; 9 positions match TRBD2. CDR1 and CDR2 from the germline V gene are SSHAT and FNYEAQ (reference sequence). This CDR3 has 16 amino acids. The CDR3 DNA is TGTGCTAGCAGCTTAGCGGCTAGCGGGATCGCAGAGACCCAGTACTTC. Its protein product is CASSLAASGIAETQYF.

There are a few counts of this clone. The V and J genes are TRBV5-5 and TRBJ2-3; no definite D call. Germline values: CDR1 SGHKS, CDR2 YYEKEE (reference sequence). V was clipped by 3 bases and J by 3 bases, with 8 bases between them. The CDR3 has 13 amino acids. Written as DNA, the CDR3 is TGTGCCAGCAGCTCTGGGCCGACAGATACGCAGTATTTT. It is translated as CASSSGPTDTQYF.

This chain joins TRBV7-2 and TRBJ2-1, with a tentative D call TRBD1 (5 bases). V was clipped by 5 bases and J by 4 bases, with 12 bases between them. This CDR3 is 14 amino acids long. CDR1 and CDR2 from the germline V gene are SGHTA and FQGNSA. For the CDR3, the DNA is TGTGCCAGCAGCAGCCAGGACACTTACAATGAGCAGTTCTTC. Translated, it gives CASSSQDTYNEQFF.

This clone was seen more than once but under ten times. The chain has TRBV27 and TRBJ2-7; TRBD1 matches 7 bases. Germline CDR1 MNHEY, CDR2 SMNVEV (reference sequence). V lost 5 bases and J lost 3; bases outside the gene matches: 7. The CDR3 has 14 residues. CDR3 nucleotide sequence: TGTGCCAGCAGTCTACCGGGACAGAACTACGAGCAGTACTTC. Translation: CASSLPGQNYEQYF.

This clone showed up just a few times. The chain is built from TRBV27 and TRBJ1-2; D perhaps matches TRBD1 (5 bases). The germline gives CDR1 MNHEY, CDR2 SMNVEV (reference sequence). The V end was cut by 7 bases, the J end by 0 bases, with 18 bases between. This CDR3 contains 16 residues. CDR3 in amino acids: CASTQAYRPANYGYTF. The DNA of the CDR3 is TGTGCCAGCACCCAGGCGTACAGGCCAGCTAACTATGGCTACACCTTC.